This TCR beta chain was captured by sequencing in a study of T cell changes during pregnancy in multiple sclerosis. The CDR3 totals 14 residues. V lost 7 bases, J lost 8 bases, and 20 bases lay in between. Germline values: CDR1 ENHRY, CDR2 SYGVKD. This table comes from immunoSEQ multiplex PCR, and its TCRdb copy is limited to in-frame clones, with some not included. The table lists 40,000 to 55,000 clones, nearly 90% of them singletons. This TCR came from a female donor with multiple sclerosis, enrolled in a pregnancy study. This chain uses TRBV10-3 with TRBJ1-1; D is perhaps TRBD1 (5 bases). The sample consisted of CD4+ T cells from peripheral blood mononuclear cells, taken after pregnancy. The CDR3 spells CAIMPRLDRGEAFF. CDR3 nucleotides: TGTGCCATCATGCCCCGTCTTGACCGGGGGGAAGCTTTCTTT.